The next 3 T cell receptor beta chains were all read from a single sample in a study of OX40 agonist ivuxolimab in advanced cancers. The receptor library was made with the immunoSEQ multiplex PCR assay. Held by TCRdb, this immuneACCESS table contains in-frame sequences only and omits some clones. Under half of the omission traces to an unresolved V gene where checked; the cause of the rest is unknown. Within this sample are roughly 82,000 clones, with about 90% of them counted one time only. 8% to 10% of the sample is held by the ten biggest clonotypes. The source material was CD4+ or CD8+ T cells sorted from blood, sampled in a trial of the OX40 agonist ivuxolimab. The receptors were sampled from an adult with an advanced solid tumor such as melanoma, head and neck, liver or kidney cancer.

The genes are TRBV7-2 and TRBJ1-6, with D possibly TRBD1 on 6 matching bases. The CDR3 contains 15 residues. V lost 5 bases and J 7 bases, leaving 15 bases between the germline ends. The germline V gene has CDR1 SGHTA and CDR2 FQGNSA. CDR3 sequence: CASSREADSNSPLHF. Written as DNA, the CDR3 is TGTGCCAGCAGCCGAGAGGCGGACAGCAATTCACCCCTCCACTTT. Supplemented by reference TRBV7-2 and TRBJ1-6, the full variable domain reads GAGVSQSPSNKVTEKGKDVELRCDPISGHTALYWYRQSLGQGLEFLIYFQGNSAPDKSGLPSDRFSAERTGGSVSTLTIQRTQQEDSAVYLCASSREADSNSPLHFGNGTRLTVT.

The rearrangement joins TRBV10-2 to TRBJ2-3; TRBD2 agrees at 12 bases. Germline V gives CDR1 WSHSY, CDR2 SAAADI. This CDR3 has 16 residues. Trimming cost V 6 bases and J 6 bases; bases outside gene matches: 10. CDR3 protein: CASSTTLAGGRDTQYF. CDR3 in DNA: TGCGCCAGCAGCACCACCCTAGCGGGGGGGCGGGATACGCAGTATTTT.

As concerns this clone: Distinct nucleotide sequences in the sample also encode this CDR3. The V gene is TRBV10-1, the J gene TRBJ2-5, with unresolved D. Germline V gene lookup returns CDR1 WNHNN and CDR2 SYGVQD (reference sequence). The CDR3 extends over 14 amino acids. V was pared by 1 base and J by 0 bases, with 6 bases between. The CDR3, as DNA: TGCGCCAGCAGTGAGTATAGGGACCAAGAGACCCAGTACTTC. Protein sequence: CASSEYRDQETQYF.